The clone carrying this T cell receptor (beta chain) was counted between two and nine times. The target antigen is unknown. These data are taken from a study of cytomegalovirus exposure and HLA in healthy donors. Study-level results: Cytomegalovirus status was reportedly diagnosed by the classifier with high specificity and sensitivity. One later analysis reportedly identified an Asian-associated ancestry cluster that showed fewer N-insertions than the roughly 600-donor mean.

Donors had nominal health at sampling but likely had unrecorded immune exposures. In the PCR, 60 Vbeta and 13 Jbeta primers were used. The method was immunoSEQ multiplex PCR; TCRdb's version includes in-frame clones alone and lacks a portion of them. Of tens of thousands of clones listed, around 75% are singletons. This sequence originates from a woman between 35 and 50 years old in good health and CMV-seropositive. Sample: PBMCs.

In DNA form, the CDR3 reads TGCAGCGTTCAAATTCCCGGGGCTGGAAACACCATATATTTT. Translated, it gives CSVQIPGAGNTIYF. The chain links TRBV29-1 to TRBJ1-3, with D unresolved. The CDR3 runs 14 residues. With 5 bases removed from V and 2 bases from J, the gap between germline ends came to 13 bases. Looked up from germline, CDR1 is SQVTM and CDR2 is ANQGSEA.